The T cell receptor (beta chain) described here comes from a study of CD8 T cells in Susac syndrome (dated by TCRdb to between 2019 and 2020). Study-level background: Repertoire sequencing was used to test whether CD8+ T cell activation and differentiation in Susac syndrome was antigen driven. Beyond this particular receptor, the publication reports: The number of individuals in the TCR sequencing and HLA analysis was acknowledged as relatively small.

The CDR3, cysteine through phenylalanine, is 14 amino acids long. Only the CDR3 region is kept as DNA, spanning 42 bases read in frame from base 1. As encoded in the germline V gene, CDR1 is SGHAT while CDR2 is FQNNGV. V is pared back by 5 bases and J by 4 bases, with 12 bases lying between the germline termini. About this clonotype: The target of this receptor is not known. Per-base quality was not reported, and no clone a single base away is much larger than it.

RNA was extracted using the RNeasy kit, and about 0.45 to 1 ug of the RNA was reverse transcribed with random hexamers. TCR beta CDR3 regions were amplified with the immunoSEQ multiplex PCR assay covering 54 Vbeta and 13 Jbeta segments. PCR amplification bias was corrected by using a synthetic template baseline for primer optimization and computational correction. In the paper's pipeline: Reads were annotated to V, D and J genes according to IMGT and were analyzed with immunoSEQ Analyzer, with only productive sequences retained. Clonality was computed as one minus Shannon entropy normalized by log2 of the number of productive unique sequences. Public and private clones were assessed among the 100 most prevalent clones of each patient and control. A clone was defined as Susac-specific if it was absent from the healthy and MS cohorts, from around 960 published viral clones and from other ImmuneACCESS disease sequences. TCRdb redid the processing of the public reads, applying fastp at Q25 and MiXCR, and retained in-frame beta chains. Rows with one shared CDR3 protein collapse into an entry with the most common genes and DNA. In this record, the V and J calls reflect TCRdb's handling and not the investigators' own analysis. A total of approximately 270,000 distinct CDR3 sequences appear in this sample, around 95% of them only once. 0.07% to 0.09% of the sample rests with the top ten.

Peripheral blood CD8+ and CD4+ T cells from healthy donors, Susac syndrome patients and multiple sclerosis patients were profiled by high-throughput TCR beta sequencing. Treatment-naive patients with stable or active relapsing-remitting disease fulfilling revised McDonald criteria were used as multiple sclerosis controls. Bulk CD8+ and CD4+ T cells were purified by magnetic negative isolation, while CD8+ TEMRA cells were enriched using FACS. Blood was drawn into EDTA tubes, processed within 24 hours, and PBMCs were isolated by density gradient centrifugation. PBMCs destined for TCR sequencing were cryopreserved in liquid nitrogen and later thawed in a 37 °C water bath. A purity of at least 90% was achieved for sorted or isolated CD4+, CD8+ and CD8+ TEMRA cells.

The TCR sequence derives from a human donor with multiple sclerosis. The receptor chain draws on TRBV11-2 and TRBJ2-1; the D gene assignment is ambiguous. The sample taken for sequencing was CD4+ T cells from PBMCs. The CDR3 protein: CASSEEQLYNEQFF. Read as DNA, the sequence is TGTGCCAGCAGCGAAGAACAGTTGTACAATGAGCAGTTCTTC.